Below, 18 T cell receptor beta chains from the same sample are listed, as sequenced in a study of blood T cell repertoires in COVID-19. The repertoire was sequenced with immunoSEQ multiplex PCR; TCRdb's copy has only in-frame clones and lacks some. Among fewer than 200,000 clones listed, approximately 86% were seen once. Input material: PBMCs or T cells enriched from blood (not recorded which). These receptors all come from a woman aged 55-70 years with acute COVID-19.

The rearrangement joins TRBV19 to TRBJ2-7, with D perhaps TRBD2 (6 bases). The CDR3 loop spans 15 amino acids. Germline V lookup: CDR1 LNHDA, CDR2 SQIVND (reference sequence). V was clipped by 7 bases and J by 2 bases, with 18 bases between them. For the CDR3, the DNA is TGTGCCAGTACCTCCTCCCGGGGGATAACCTACGAGCAGTACTTC. Amino acids: CASTSSRGITYEQYF.

The chain uses TRBV27 and TRBJ1-6, with D hard to call. V was pared by 6 bases and J by 7 bases, with 16 bases between. CDR1 MNHEY and CDR2 SMNVEV come from the germline V gene (reference sequence). The CDR3 length is 15 residues. The CDR3 spells CASRSPSGSNSPLHF. The CDR3 bases are TGTGCCAGCAGAAGTCCCTCGGGGAGCAATTCACCCCTCCACTTT.

The chain employs TRBV19 and TRBJ2-3, with 8 bases lining up with TRBD2. Trimming removed 0 bases from V and 9 bases from J; junction bases left unmatched: 5. The CDR3 is made up of 14 amino acids. CDR1 and CDR2 from the germline V gene are LNHDA and SQIVND (reference sequence). DNA for the CDR3: TGTGCCAGTAGTATAGATCGAGGCGGGGGGACGCAGTATTTT. Amino acid sequence: CASSIDRGGGTQYF.

This clone showed up many times. The chain employs TRBV5-4 and TRBJ1-2; D ambiguous. CDR1 SGHNT and CDR2 YYREEE come from the germline V gene (reference sequence). The CDR3 runs to 15 residues. V lost 3 bases, J lost 7 bases, and 19 bases lay in between. CDR3 sequence (DNA): TGTGCCAGCAGCTCCCTGGTCGAGGGCCTCTCTGGCTACACCTTC. Protein sequence: CASSSLVEGLSGYTF.

This clone was detected ten times or more. V gene TRBV5-1 combines with J gene TRBJ2-3, with 12 bases identical to TRBD2. The CDR3 length is 16 residues. In germline, CDR1 is SGHRS, CDR2 YFSETQ. V trimming: 4 bases; J trimming: 3 bases; junction bases outside the gene matches: 6. The CDR3 sequence: CASSHRLAGVTDTQYF. CDR3 coding DNA: TGCGCCAGCAGCCACCGACTAGCGGGGGTAACAGATACGCAGTATTTT.

The genes are TRBV15 and TRBJ1-5; D is perhaps TRBD1 (6 bases). Germline-derived CDR1 and CDR2 are LNHNV and YYDKDF (reference sequence). The CDR3 runs 16 residues. V lost 5 bases and J lost 2, with 16 bases in between. CDR3 amino acids: CATSLLLGAGNQPQHF. For the CDR3, the DNA is TGTGCCACCAGCCTCCTCCTGGGGGCCGGCAATCAGCCCCAGCATTTT.

The V call is TRBV2, the J call TRBJ2-5; 9 bases agree with TRBD1. There are 14 residues in the CDR3. CDR1 and CDR2 (germline): SNHLY, FYNNEI. V trimming: 7 bases; J trimming: 5 bases; junction bases outside the gene matches: 8. The CDR3 DNA is TGTGCCAGCACCATACCGGGACAGGGTGAGACCCAGTACTTC. Its translation: CASTIPGQGETQYF.

The genes are TRBV5-1 and TRBJ2-6; a weak D match, TRBD2 (5 bases). Germline V gene sequence: CDR1 SGHRS, CDR2 YFSETQ. The V and J ends lost 1 base and 1 base respectively, with 21 bases between them. This CDR3 is built from 20 residues. In DNA form, the CDR3 reads TGCGCCAGCAGCTTGAGAAGTAGCGTTGCGGACCCGTCTGGGGCCAACGTCCTGACTTTC. Protein product: CASSLRSSVADPSGANVLTF. Full variable domain (missing parts from reference TRBV5-1 and TRBJ2-6): KAGVTQTPRYLIKTRGQQVTLSCSPISGHRSVSWYQQTPGQGLQFLFEYFSETQRNKGNFPGRFSGRQFSNSRSEMNVSTLELGDSALYLCASSLRSSVADPSGANVLTFGAGSRLTVL.

This clone was observed once. The V and J genes are TRBV3-1 (or the pseudogene TRBV3-2) and TRBJ1-5; D unresolved. The V end lost 8 bases, the J end lost 9 bases, and 2 bases lay between the germline ends. This CDR3 is built from 8 residues. Looked up from germline, CDR1 is LGHDT and CDR2 is YNNKEL (reference sequence). Here the CDR3 reads CASLPQHF. CDR3 in DNA: TGTGCCAGCCTGCCCCAGCATTTT.

This chain connects TRBV3-1 (or the pseudogene TRBV3-2) to TRBJ1-5; D gene unclear. The V end lost 0 bases, the J end lost 7 bases, and 10 bases lay between the germline ends. This CDR3 has 14 amino acids. Per germline, CDR1 LGHDT and CDR2 YNNKEL (reference sequence). CDR3 nucleotide sequence: TGTGCCAGCAGCCAAGATGGCCGCACCCAGCCCCAGCATTTT. Encoded protein: CASSQDGRTQPQHF.

The CDR3 loop reads CASSRGTKIRTNEKLFF. The CDR3 coding sequence is TGTGCCAGCAGTAGAGGGACAAAGATCAGGACTAATGAAAAACTGTTTTTT. The chain employs TRBV27 and TRBJ1-4, with a weak D call TRBD1 (6 bases). The CDR3 is made up of 17 amino acids. Germline values: CDR1 MNHEY, CDR2 SMNVEV (reference sequence). Trimming took 5 bases from V and 2 from J, leaving 18 bases between them. Drawing the rest from reference TRBV27 and TRBJ1-4, the complete variable domain is EAQVTQNPRYLITVTGKKLTVTCSQNMNHEYMSWYRQDPGLGLRQIYYSMNVEVTDKGDVPEGYKVSRKEKRNFPLILESPSPNQTSLYFCASSRGTKIRTNEKLFFGSGTQLSVL.

The chain employs TRBV29-1 and TRBJ1-2; 7 bases are shared with TRBD1. CDR3 size: 12 residues. The germline V gene encodes CDR1 SQVTM and CDR2 ANQGSEA. With V trimmed by 6 bases and J by 1 base, 2 bases remained unmatched. This CDR3 is CSVGQHNYGYTF. The CDR3 nucleotides are TGCAGCGTGGGACAGCATAACTATGGCTACACCTTC.

V usage is TRBV29-1 and J usage is TRBJ1-4; D perhaps matches TRBD1 (6 bases). The CDR3 sequence is 13 residues long. V was pared by 4 bases and J by 6 bases, with 12 bases between. Looked up from germline, CDR1 is SQVTM and CDR2 is ANQGSEA. The CDR3 loop is CSVGGRGYEKLFF. The CDR3, as DNA: TGCAGCGTTGGGGGCAGGGGTTATGAAAAACTGTTTTTT.

This clone was observed a single time. The chain is built from TRBV11-2 and TRBJ1-1, with TRBD1 matching over 10 bases. The CDR3 covers 14 residues. CDR1 is SGHAT and CDR2 is FQNNGV in the germline V gene. The trim removed 0 bases at V and 8 bases at J, leaving 3 bases unmatched. The CDR3, as DNA: TGTGCCAGCAGCTTAGAGGGACAGGGGACGGAAGCTTTCTTT. Protein product: CASSLEGQGTEAFF.

CDR3 in DNA: TGTGCCAGTAGTATCCGGCAGGTCTATGCAACTAATGAAAAACTGTTTTTT. It encodes CASSIRQVYATNEKLFF. This sequence joins TRBV19 and TRBJ1-4; D is undetermined. The CDR3 totals 17 residues. Per the germline V gene, CDR1 is LNHDA and CDR2 is SQIVND (reference sequence). V was trimmed by 3 bases and J by 0 bases, leaving 14 bases between them. The variable domain in full, with the rest retrieved from reference TRBV19 and TRBJ1-4, is DGGITQSPKYLFRKEGQNVTLSCEQNLNHDAMYWYRQDPGQGLRLIYYSQIVNDFQKGDIAEGYSVSREKKESFPLTVTSAQKNPTAFYLCASSIRQVYATNEKLFFGSGTQLSVL.

This clone was recorded at least ten times. The chain joins TRBV18 to TRBJ1-6; D gene uncertain. Trimming cost V 3 bases and J 10 bases, with 13 bases left between them. The CDR3 is 14 amino acids. Germline CDR1 and CDR2: KGHSH and LQKENI. The CDR3 DNA reads TGTGCCAGCTCACCCGGGAACACGGGGTCACCCCTCCACTTT. As protein: CASSPGNTGSPLHF.

A note on this clone: One junction end disagrees with the germline gene, perhaps due to a read error. The V call is TRBV5-1, the J call TRBJ1-1; maybe TRBD1 (5 bases). The CDR3 spans 15 residues. Germline-derived CDR1 and CDR2 are SGHRS and YFSETQ. CDR3 nucleotides: TGCGTCAGCAGCTTGCTAGGGGTAATGAACACTGAAGCTTTCTTT. Amino acid sequence: CVSSLLGVMNTEAFF.

This sequence joins TRBV4-3 and TRBJ2-3; D is uncertain. The CDR3 sequence is 16 residues long. The germline V gene encodes CDR1 LGHNA and CDR2 YSLEER. The V and J ends lost 1 base and 2 bases respectively, with 13 bases between them. CDR3 nucleotides: TGCGCCAGCAGCCAAGTCGCGGCTCTACACACAGATACGCAGTATTTT. It encodes CASSQVAALHTDTQYF.